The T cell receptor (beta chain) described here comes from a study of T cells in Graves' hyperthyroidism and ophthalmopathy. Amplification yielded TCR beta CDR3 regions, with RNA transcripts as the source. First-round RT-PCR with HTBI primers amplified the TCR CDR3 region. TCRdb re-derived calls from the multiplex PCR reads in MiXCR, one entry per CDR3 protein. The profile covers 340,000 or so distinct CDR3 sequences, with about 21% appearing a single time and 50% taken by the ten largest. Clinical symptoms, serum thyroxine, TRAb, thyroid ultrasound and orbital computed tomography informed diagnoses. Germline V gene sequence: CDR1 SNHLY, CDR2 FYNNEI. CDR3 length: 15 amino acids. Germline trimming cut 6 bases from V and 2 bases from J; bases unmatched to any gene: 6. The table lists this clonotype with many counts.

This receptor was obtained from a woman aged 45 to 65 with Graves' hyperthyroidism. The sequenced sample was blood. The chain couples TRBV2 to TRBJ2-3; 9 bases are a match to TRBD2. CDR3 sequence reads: CASRDSGRYTDTQYF. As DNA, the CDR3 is TGTGCCAGCAGAGATAGCGGGAGATACACAGATACGCAGTATTTT.